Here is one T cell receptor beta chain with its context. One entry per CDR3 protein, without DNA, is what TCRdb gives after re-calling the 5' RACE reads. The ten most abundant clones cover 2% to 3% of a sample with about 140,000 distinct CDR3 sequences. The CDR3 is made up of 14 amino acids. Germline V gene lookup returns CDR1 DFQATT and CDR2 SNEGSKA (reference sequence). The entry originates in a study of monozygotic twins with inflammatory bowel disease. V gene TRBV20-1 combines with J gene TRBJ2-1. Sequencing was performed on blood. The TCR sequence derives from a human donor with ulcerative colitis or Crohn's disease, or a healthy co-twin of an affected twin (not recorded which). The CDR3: CSGQGDAAYNKQFF.